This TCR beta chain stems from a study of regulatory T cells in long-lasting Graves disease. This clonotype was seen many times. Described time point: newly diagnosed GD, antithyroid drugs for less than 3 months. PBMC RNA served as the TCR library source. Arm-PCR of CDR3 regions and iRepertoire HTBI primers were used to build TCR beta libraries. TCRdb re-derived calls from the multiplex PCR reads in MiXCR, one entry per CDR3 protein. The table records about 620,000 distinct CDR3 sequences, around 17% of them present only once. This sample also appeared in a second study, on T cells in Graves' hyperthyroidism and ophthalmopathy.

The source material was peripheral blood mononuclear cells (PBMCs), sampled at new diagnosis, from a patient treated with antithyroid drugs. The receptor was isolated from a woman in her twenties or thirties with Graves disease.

The CDR3 here is CASSLVQGKETQYF. Here the CDR3 DNA reads TGTGCCAGCAGCTTAGTTCAGGGGAAAGAGACCCAGTACTTC. The chain couples TRBV7-2 to TRBJ2-5; a weak D match, TRBD1 (6 bases). The CDR3 extends over 14 amino acids. Trimming stripped 1 base from V and 3 bases from J, with 9 bases between. Per germline, CDR1 SGHTA and CDR2 FQGNSA.